This T cell receptor beta chain is from a study of T cells in Graves' hyperthyroidism and ophthalmopathy. Whole-study findings and limits: A model of 13 V-J pairs discriminated ophthalmopathy from stable hyperthyroidism. It was a median 6.5 months before onset that the model predicted ophthalmopathy.

TCR beta CDR3 regions were amplified from RNA. With the HTBI primer set, the TCR CDR3 went through a first round of RT-PCR. TCRdb re-called the multiplex PCR reads with MiXCR, one entry per CDR3 protein. Among roughly 750,000 distinct CDR3 sequences listed, 15% to 20% were seen once. This clonotype was counted between two and nine times. What it recognizes is unknown. The V end lost 0 bases, the J end lost 6 bases, and 15 bases lay between the germline ends. Germline V CDR1 and CDR2: DFQATT, SNEGSKA (reference sequence). The CDR3 has 16 residues. This clonotype was sampled from a man between 18 and 29 years old with Graves' hyperthyroidism. The chain carries TRBV20-1 and TRBJ1-6, with D tentatively TRBD1 (5 bases). What was sequenced was blood. CDR3 bases: TGCAGTGCTAGAGATGGGCTAGAGGGGTCTAATTCACCCCTCCACTTT. Translated: CSARDGLEGSNSPLHF.